The 32 T cell receptor beta chains in this list originate from one sample, sequenced in a study of blood T cell repertoires in COVID-19. Assay used: immunoSEQ multiplex PCR; TCRdb lists only in-frame clones, some missing. The sample consists of 90,000 to 150,000 clones, 85% of them appearing once. Source material: peripheral blood. The receptors here all came from a man older than 75 with acute or convalescent COVID-19.

The CDR3, as DNA: TGTGCCAGCAGCTTGGTCGGGGGTACGCAGTATTTT. Its translation is CASSLVGGTQYF. V gene TRBV11-1 combines with J gene TRBJ2-3; weak D call: TRBD2 (6 bases). The CDR3 totals 12 residues. Looked up from germline, CDR1 is SGHAT and CDR2 is FQDESV (reference sequence). Deletions cut 3 bases from V and 8 bases from J, with 9 bases between. Using reference TRBV11-1 and TRBJ2-3 for the parts outside the CDR3, the full variable domain is EAEVAQSPRYKITEKSQAVAFWCDPISGHATLYWYRQILGQGPELLVQFQDESVVDDSQLPKDRFSAERLKGVDSTLKIQPAELGDSAMYLCASSLVGGTQYFGPGTRLTVL.

The rearrangement links TRBV14 to TRBJ2-3, with D possibly TRBD1 on 5 matching bases. V gave up 2 bases and J gave up 4 bases, with 10 bases separating them. Germline V gives CDR1 SGHDN, CDR2 FVKESK. The CDR3 has 14 residues. CDR3: CASSQFRGSDTQYF. CDR3 nucleotide sequence: TGTGCCAGCAGCCAATTTAGGGGCTCAGATACGCAGTATTTT.

This chain links TRBV19 with TRBJ1-1, with a tentative D call TRBD1 (5 bases). Trimming removed 3 bases from V and 4 bases from J, with 18 bases in between. Germline CDR1 reads LNHDA; CDR2 reads SQIVND (reference sequence). The CDR3 sequence is 16 residues long. CDR3 in amino acids: CASSIAGTVRGTEAFF. The CDR3 DNA follows: TGTGCCAGTAGTATTGCGGGGACCGTAAGAGGCACTGAAGCTTTCTTT. Variable domain in full (rest from reference TRBV19 and TRBJ1-1): DGGITQSPKYLFRKEGQNVTLSCEQNLNHDAMYWYRQDPGQGLRLIYYSQIVNDFQKGDIAEGYSVSREKKESFPLTVTSAQKNPTAFYLCASSIAGTVRGTEAFFGQGTRLTVV.

As regards this clone: Other DNA sequences from this sample encode an identical CDR3 as well. The chain uses TRBV18 and TRBJ1-2; 8 positions match TRBD1. Germline CDR1 is KGHSH and CDR2 is LQKENI. The ends lost 0 bases at V and 4 bases at J; junction bases unmatched: 4. CDR3 length: 15 residues. CDR3 region: CASSPPAGGGYGYTF. CDR3 in DNA: TGTGCCAGCTCACCACCGGCAGGGGGCGGCTATGGCTACACCTTC.

The chain uses TRBV7-2 and TRBJ1-1; TRBD1 might be the D (6 bases). The germline V gene has CDR1 SGHTA and CDR2 FQGNSA. This CDR3 comprises 16 residues. The V end lost 2 bases, the J end lost 5 bases, and 18 bases lay between the germline ends. Here the CDR3 DNA reads TGTGCCAGCAGCTTATGGGGAAAGACAGGCAGGACTGAAGCTTTCTTT. Translation gives CASSLWGKTGRTEAFF.

The rearrangement uses TRBV7-2 and TRBJ2-3; maybe TRBD2 (6 bases). The CDR3 consists of 15 residues. Trimming took 4 bases from V and 0 from J, leaving 11 bases between them. Germline V gene data show CDR1 as SGHTA and CDR2 as FQGNSA. The CDR3 nucleotides read TGTGCCAGCAGCTACCTAGCGACTAGCACAGATACGCAGTATTTT. Translation gives CASSYLATSTDTQYF.

V usage is TRBV18 and J usage is TRBJ1-6, with 10 bases that match TRBD1. With V trimmed by 3 bases and J by 8 bases, 4 bases remained unmatched. CDR1 and CDR2 (germline): KGHSH, LQKENI. The CDR3 covers 15 residues. CDR3 nucleotide sequence: TGTGCCAGCTCACCTCGACAGGGGGCAGATTCACCCCTCCACTTT. Protein sequence: CASSPRQGADSPLHF.

The CDR3: CATSDPGTLSSYNEQFF. The DNA of the CDR3 is TGTGCCACCAGTGATCCCGGGACTCTTAGCTCCTACAATGAGCAGTTCTTC. The V gene is TRBV24-1, the J gene TRBJ2-1; maybe TRBD2 (6 bases). Germline CDR1 reads KGHDR; CDR2 reads SFDVKD. Trimming took off 3 bases at V and 0 bases at J, with 14 bases between the two ends. This CDR3 has 17 amino acids.

The rearrangement joins TRBV3-1 (or the pseudogene TRBV3-2) to TRBJ1-6; 7 bases fit TRBD1. The CDR3 covers 15 residues. V gave up 8 bases and J gave up 7 bases; unmatched junction bases: 11. Per the germline V gene, CDR1 is LGHDT and CDR2 is YNNKEL (reference sequence). CDR3 amino acids: CASGFGRDRNSPLHF. The CDR3 coding sequence is TGTGCCAGCGGTTTCGGCCGGGACAGAAATTCACCCCTCCACTTT.

This chain connects TRBV19 to TRBJ2-7; 9 positions agree with TRBD1. The CDR3 extends over 16 amino acids. The J segment lost 4 bases and the V segment lost 4 bases, leaving 11 bases of the junction unmatched. Germline V gene lookup returns CDR1 LNHDA and CDR2 SQIVND (reference sequence). Here the CDR3 DNA reads TGTGCCAGTAGTACCGGAGGGACAGGGACGGGGTACGAGCAGTACTTC. Translating it yields CASSTGGTGTGYEQYF. Full variable domain (missing parts from reference TRBV19 and TRBJ2-7): DGGITQSPKYLFRKEGQNVTLSCEQNLNHDAMYWYRQDPGQGLRLIYYSQIVNDFQKGDIAEGYSVSREKKESFPLTVTSAQKNPTAFYLCASSTGGTGTGYEQYFGPGTRLTVT.

The V gene is TRBV3-1 (or the pseudogene TRBV3-2), the J gene TRBJ1-1; D is ambiguous. Trimming cost V 4 bases and J 1 base, with 10 bases left between them. The length of the CDR3 is 14 residues. The germline CDR1 and CDR2 sequences are LGHDT and YNNKEL (reference sequence). The CDR3 region has the DNA TGTGCCAGCAGCCCCCTTGGCAGGAACACTGAAGCTTTCTTT. It is translated as CASSPLGRNTEAFF.

This chain links TRBV12-3 or TRBV12-4 with TRBJ2-7; a possible D gene is TRBD1 (5 bases). This CDR3 contains 12 residues. Between the trimmed V and J ends, which lost 3 bases and 5 bases, there was a span of 8 bases. CDR3 region: CASSFSGNEQYF. The DNA of the CDR3 is TGTGCCAGCAGTTTTTCAGGGAACGAGCAGTACTTC.

V and J are TRBV7-9 and TRBJ1-6; 9 nucleotides match TRBD1. Per the germline V gene, CDR1 is SEHNR and CDR2 is FQNEAQ (reference sequence). V trimming: 6 bases; J trimming: 7 bases; junction bases outside the gene matches: 4. The CDR3 is 14 amino acids. CDR3 sequence reads: CASSWTGDNSPLHF. In DNA, the CDR3 is TGTGCCAGCAGTTGGACAGGGGACAATTCACCCCTCCACTTT. Filled out from reference TRBV7-9 and TRBJ1-6, the complete variable domain reads DTGVSQNPRHKITKRGQNVTFRCDPISEHNRLYWYRQTLGQGPEFLTYFQNEAQLEKSRLLSDRFSAERPKGSFSTLEIQRTEQGDSAMYLCASSWTGDNSPLHFGNGTRLTVT.

The rearrangement links TRBV6-5 to TRBJ2-7; 9 bases line up with TRBD2. Germline values: CDR1 MNHEY, CDR2 SVGAGI. This CDR3 is 14 amino acids long. J gave up 7 bases and V 0 bases, and 4 bases lay outside the gene matches. In DNA form, the CDR3 reads TGTGCCAGCAGTTACTCCAGCGGGAGGTGGGAGCAGTACTTC. Amino acids: CASSYSSGRWEQYF.

The CDR3 loop is CAWSPSPGQTYGYTF. The CDR3 DNA is TGTGCCTGGAGCCCCTCACCGGGACAAACCTATGGCTACACCTTC. The rearrangement uses TRBV30 and TRBJ1-2; D perhaps matches TRBD1 (6 bases). The CDR3 length is 15 residues. The V gene's germline CDR1 is GTSNPN and CDR2 SVGIG (reference sequence). Trimming stripped 3 bases from V and 4 bases from J, with 18 bases between. Full variable domain (missing parts from reference TRBV30 and TRBJ1-2): SQTIHQWPATLVQPVGSPLSLECTVEGTSNPNLYWYRQAAGRGLQLLFYSVGIGQISSEVPQNLSASRPQDRQFILSSKKLLLSDSGFYLCAWSPSPGQTYGYTFGSGTRLTVV.

The chain joins TRBV24-1 to TRBJ2-2, with 9 bases aligning to TRBD1. V shed 4 bases and J 4 bases; nucleotides not matched to a gene: 6. Germline V lookup: CDR1 KGHDR, CDR2 SFDVKD. The CDR3 spans 16 residues. CDR3 residues: CATSDSGTGFTGELFF. CDR3 DNA sequence: TGTGCCACCAGTGACTCCGGGACAGGGTTCACCGGGGAGCTGTTTTTT.

The J gene is TRBJ1-6, the V gene TRBV18, with D possibly being TRBD1 (5 bases). Looked up from germline, CDR1 is KGHSH and CDR2 is LQKENI. The CDR3 covers 15 residues. Trimming stripped 1 base from V and 8 bases from J, with 12 bases between. CDR3 region: CASSPRSGADSPLHF. The CDR3 bases are TGTGCCAGCTCACCACGGAGTGGGGCGGATTCACCCCTCCACTTT.

The V call is TRBV5-1, the J call TRBJ1-5; TRBD1 matches at 7 bases. Germline CDR1 SGHRS, CDR2 YFSETQ. CDR3 size: 15 residues. With 2 bases clipped from V and 5 bases from J, the junction kept 7 bases outside the gene matches. The CDR3 here is CASSLDGTAYQPQHF. CDR3 in DNA: TGCGCCAGCAGCTTAGACGGGACAGCTTATCAGCCCCAGCATTTT.

This chain links TRBV19 with TRBJ2-2, with 7 bases that match TRBD2. V was pared by 4 bases and J by 8 bases, with 10 bases of the junction left unmatched. Per the germline V gene, CDR1 is LNHDA and CDR2 is SQIVND (reference sequence). There are 15 residues in the CDR3. The CDR3 coding sequence is TGTGCCAGTAGTAAGGGTCTTCTAGCGGTAGGGGAGCTGTTTTTT. As protein: CASSKGLLAVGELFF.

J is TRBJ1-2 and V is TRBV6-5, with 10 bases fitting TRBD1. CDR3 length: 13 residues. The germline V gene encodes CDR1 MNHEY and CDR2 SVGAGI. V lost 7 bases to trimming and J lost 7 bases; unmatched junction nucleotides: 6. The CDR3 loop reads CASTRQGASGYTF. The CDR3 DNA reads as TGTGCCAGCACCAGACAGGGGGCAAGTGGCTACACCTTC.

The sample holds many counts of this clone. Other DNA sequences in the sample encode the same CDR3. The chain joins TRBV19 to TRBJ2-6, with D perhaps matching TRBD1 (6 bases). The germline V gene encodes CDR1 LNHDA and CDR2 SQIVND (reference sequence). Trimming took 3 bases from V and 1 from J, leaving 10 bases between them. The CDR3 is made up of 16 amino acids. This chain's CDR3 is CASSMRQGSGANVLTF. The CDR3 coding sequence is TGTGCCAGTAGTATGCGGCAGGGGTCTGGGGCCAACGTCCTGACTTTC.

This chain links TRBV5-6 with TRBJ2-2; the D is unclear. The CDR3 is made up of 14 amino acids. V dropped 0 bases and J dropped 5 bases, with 8 bases sitting between them. Germline CDR1 is SGHDT and CDR2 is YYEEEE. This CDR3 reads CASSLALGTGELFF. As DNA, the CDR3 is TGTGCCAGCAGCTTGGCGCTAGGTACCGGGGAGCTGTTTTTT.

The chain joins TRBV12-3 or TRBV12-4 to TRBJ1-1, with D possibly being TRBD1 (5 bases). The CDR3 is made up of 13 amino acids. V was shortened by 7 bases and J by 1 base, with 10 bases between the two germline ends. CDR3 DNA sequence: TGTGCCAGCACACAGACAGAGAACACTGAAGCTTTCTTT. Protein sequence: CASTQTENTEAFF.

V usage is TRBV6-5 and J usage is TRBJ1-6, with unresolved D. The CDR3 runs 14 residues. The V end was cut by 6 bases, the J end by 7 bases, with 13 bases between. The germline CDR1 and CDR2 sequences are MNHEY and SVGAGI. Here the CDR3 reads CASSPLPGNSPLHF. The CDR3 DNA reads TGTGCCAGCAGCCCCCTGCCCGGGAATTCACCCCTCCACTTT.

The chain uses TRBV30 and TRBJ1-3; D may be TRBD1 (6 bases). V lost 5 bases, J lost 0 bases, and 17 bases lay in between. Germline V gene data show CDR1 as GTSNPN and CDR2 as SVGIG (reference sequence). This CDR3 comprises 16 residues. Here the CDR3 DNA reads TGTGCCTGGGCCAGGGGAGCTACCCTCTCTGGAAACACCATATATTTT. Translated: CAWARGATLSGNTIYF.

The table lists this clone with a few counts. The J gene is TRBJ2-1, the V gene TRBV3-1 (or the pseudogene TRBV3-2); TRBD2 might be the D (6 bases). The length of the CDR3 is 16 residues. The V end was cut by 5 bases, the J end by 5 bases, with 19 bases between. CDR1 and CDR2 from the germline V gene are LGHDT and YNNKEL (reference sequence). This CDR3 is CASSIRGGTQDNEQFF. In nucleotides, the CDR3 is TGTGCCAGCAGCATCCGCGGAGGGACCCAAGACAATGAGCAGTTCTTC.

In its sample, this clone was seen a few times. The chain recombines TRBV11-2 with TRBJ2-7; D might be TRBD2 (6 bases). The V and J ends lost 4 bases and 0 bases respectively, with 13 bases between them. CDR1 is SGHAT and CDR2 is FQNNGV in the germline V gene. The CDR3 runs to 15 residues. DNA for the CDR3: TGTGCCAGCAGCTGGTTTGGGGACTCCTCCTACGAGCAGTACTTC. The encoded protein is CASSWFGDSSYEQYF.

This clone occurred once. The CDR3 region is CASSIGGNTYEQYF. The CDR3 coding sequence is TGTGCCAGCAGCATAGGGGGCAATACCTACGAGCAGTACTTC. The chain carries TRBV2 and TRBJ2-7; 7 bases align to TRBD1. This CDR3 region has 14 residues. Per germline, CDR1 SNHLY and CDR2 FYNNEI. V shed 6 bases and J 2 bases; nucleotides not matched to a gene: 7.

This clone was seen a handful of times. The CDR3 DNA reads TGTGCCAGCAGTGCCACCGGGGGGATGGAGACCCAGTACTTC. Translating gives CASSATGGMETQYF. This chain uses TRBV5-6 with TRBJ2-5; 7 positions agree with TRBD2. CDR1 and CDR2 (germline): SGHDT, YYEEEE. The CDR3 is 14 amino acids. V lost 5 bases to trimming and J lost 5 bases; unmatched junction nucleotides: 9.

The genes are TRBV7-2 and TRBJ2-7, with a possible D match to TRBD1 (6 bases). The V and J ends lost 5 bases and 4 bases respectively, with 12 bases between them. The CDR3 runs to 13 residues. Germline-derived CDR1 and CDR2 are SGHTA and FQGNSA. The CDR3 DNA is TGTGCCAGCAGCCCAACCACAGGGTACGAGCAGTACTTC. Encoded protein: CASSPTTGYEQYF.

This sequence joins TRBV28 and TRBJ1-1; 9 nucleotides agree with TRBD1. Germline CDR1 and CDR2: MDHEN and SYDVKM. CDR3 length: 15 amino acids. Germline trimming cut 7 bases from V and 10 bases from J; bases unmatched to any gene: 16. CDR3 nucleotide sequence: TGTGCCAGCACCAGTTTCGTCATACCGGGACAGGGAGCTTTCTTT. It is translated as CASTSFVIPGQGAFF.

The chain carries TRBV27 and TRBJ1-1, with D possibly matching TRBD1 (5 bases). Trimming left V 4 bases short and J 0 bases short, with 15 bases between. Looked up from germline, CDR1 is MNHEY and CDR2 is SMNVEV (reference sequence). This CDR3 region has 16 residues. The CDR3 sequence is CASSSFDSLMNTEAFF. Here the CDR3 DNA reads TGTGCCAGCAGTTCCTTCGACAGTCTCATGAACACTGAAGCTTTCTTT.